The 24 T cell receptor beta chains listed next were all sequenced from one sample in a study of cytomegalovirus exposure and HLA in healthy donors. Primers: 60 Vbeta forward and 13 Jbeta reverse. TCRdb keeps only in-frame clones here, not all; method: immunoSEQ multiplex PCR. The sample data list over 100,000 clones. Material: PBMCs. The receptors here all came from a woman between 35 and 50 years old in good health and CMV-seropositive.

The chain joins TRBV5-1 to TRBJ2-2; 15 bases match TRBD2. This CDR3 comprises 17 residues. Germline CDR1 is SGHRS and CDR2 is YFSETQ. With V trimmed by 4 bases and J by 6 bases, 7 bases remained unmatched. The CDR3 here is CASSIGLAGGPPGELFF. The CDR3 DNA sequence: TGCGCCAGCAGCATTGGACTAGCGGGAGGGCCTCCCGGGGAGCTGTTTTTT.

The CDR3 spells CASSLMPEAEAFF. The CDR3 DNA reads as TGTGCCAGCAGCTTAATGCCAGAGGCTGAAGCTTTCTTT. The chain recombines TRBV11-3 with TRBJ1-1; D gene unclear. The CDR3 loop spans 13 amino acids. In germline, CDR1 is SGHNT, CDR2 YENEEA. V lost 2 bases to trimming and J lost 6 bases, with 10 bases between them.

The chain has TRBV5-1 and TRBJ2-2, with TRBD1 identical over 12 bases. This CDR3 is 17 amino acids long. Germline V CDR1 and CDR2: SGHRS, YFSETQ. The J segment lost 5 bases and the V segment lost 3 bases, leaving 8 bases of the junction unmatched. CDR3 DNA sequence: TGCGCCAGCAGCTGGGGGACAGGGGGCGCGTCAACCGGGGAGCTGTTTTTT. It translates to CASSWGTGGASTGELFF.

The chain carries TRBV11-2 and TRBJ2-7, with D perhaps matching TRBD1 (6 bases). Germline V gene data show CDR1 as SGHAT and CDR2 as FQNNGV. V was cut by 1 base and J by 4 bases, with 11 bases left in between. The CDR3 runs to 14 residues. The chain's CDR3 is CASSLGRGGYEQYF. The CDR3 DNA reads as TGTGCCAGCAGCTTAGGCAGGGGCGGTTACGAGCAGTACTTC.

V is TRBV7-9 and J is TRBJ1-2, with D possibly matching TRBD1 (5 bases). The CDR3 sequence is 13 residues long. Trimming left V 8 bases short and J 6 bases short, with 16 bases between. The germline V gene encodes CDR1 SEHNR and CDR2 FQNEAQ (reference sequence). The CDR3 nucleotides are TGTGCCAGCCGCGGGGGGGGTGGAGATGGCTACACCTTC. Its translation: CASRGGGGDGYTF.

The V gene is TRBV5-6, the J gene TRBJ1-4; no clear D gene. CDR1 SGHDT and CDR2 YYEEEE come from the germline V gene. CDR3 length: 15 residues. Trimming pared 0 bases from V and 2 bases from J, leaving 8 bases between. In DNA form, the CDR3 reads TGTGCCAGCAGCTTGGCGCGGGGTACTAATGAAAAACTGTTTTTT. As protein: CASSLARGTNEKLFF.

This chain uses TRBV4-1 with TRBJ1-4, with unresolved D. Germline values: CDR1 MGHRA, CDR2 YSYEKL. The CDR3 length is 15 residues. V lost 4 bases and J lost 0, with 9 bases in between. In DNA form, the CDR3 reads TGCGCCAGCAGCCCGTACACTACAACTAATGAAAAACTGTTTTTT. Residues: CASSPYTTTNEKLFF.

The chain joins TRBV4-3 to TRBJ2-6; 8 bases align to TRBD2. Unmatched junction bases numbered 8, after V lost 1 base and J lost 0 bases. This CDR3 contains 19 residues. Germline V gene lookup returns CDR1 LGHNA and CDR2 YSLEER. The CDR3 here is CASSQVWAGGLSGANVLTF. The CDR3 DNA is TGCGCCAGCAGCCAAGTTTGGGCGGGAGGTCTCTCTGGGGCCAACGTCCTGACTTTC.

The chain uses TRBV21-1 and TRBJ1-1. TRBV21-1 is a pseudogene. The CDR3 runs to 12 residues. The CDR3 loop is CASSKAGGLRFF. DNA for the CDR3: TGTGCCAGCAGCAAAGCGGGAGGCTTACGGTTCTTT.

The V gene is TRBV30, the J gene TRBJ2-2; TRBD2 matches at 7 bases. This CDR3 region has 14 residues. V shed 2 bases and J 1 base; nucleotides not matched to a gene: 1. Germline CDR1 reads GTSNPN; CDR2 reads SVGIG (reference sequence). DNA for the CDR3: TGTGCCTGGAGTTCGGGAGGGAACACCGGGGAGCTGTTTTTT. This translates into CAWSSGGNTGELFF.

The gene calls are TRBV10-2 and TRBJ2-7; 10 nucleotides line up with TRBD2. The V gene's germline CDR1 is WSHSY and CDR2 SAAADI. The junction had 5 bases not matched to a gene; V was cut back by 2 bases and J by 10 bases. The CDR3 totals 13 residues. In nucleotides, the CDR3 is TGCGCCAGCAGTGAGGGCACTAGCGGGATTCAGTACTTC. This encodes CASSEGTSGIQYF.

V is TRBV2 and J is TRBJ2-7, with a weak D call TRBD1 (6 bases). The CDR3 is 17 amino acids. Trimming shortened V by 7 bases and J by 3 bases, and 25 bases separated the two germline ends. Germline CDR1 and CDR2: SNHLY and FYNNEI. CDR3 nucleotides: TGTGCCAGCACTCCTTCGAGGGCAGGGGCGAGGGTCTACGAGCAGTACTTC. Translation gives CASTPSRAGARVYEQYF.

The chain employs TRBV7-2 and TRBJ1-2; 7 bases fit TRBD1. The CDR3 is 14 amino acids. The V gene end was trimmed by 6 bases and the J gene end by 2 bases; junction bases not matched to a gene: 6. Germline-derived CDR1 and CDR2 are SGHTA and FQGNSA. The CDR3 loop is CASRDRESNYGYTF. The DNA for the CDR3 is TGTGCCAGCAGAGACAGGGAGTCAAACTATGGCTACACCTTC.

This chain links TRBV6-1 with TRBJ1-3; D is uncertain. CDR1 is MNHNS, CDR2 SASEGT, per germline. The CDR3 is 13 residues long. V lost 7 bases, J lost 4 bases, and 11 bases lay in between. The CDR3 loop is CASTVGGGNTIYF. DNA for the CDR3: TGTGCCAGCACAGTAGGAGGCGGAAACACCATATATTTT.

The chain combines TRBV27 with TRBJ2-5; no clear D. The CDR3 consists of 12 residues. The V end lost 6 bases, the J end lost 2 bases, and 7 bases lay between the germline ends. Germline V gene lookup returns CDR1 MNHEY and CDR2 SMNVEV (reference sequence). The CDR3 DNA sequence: TGTGCCAGCAGCGACTTTCAAGAGACCCAGTACTTC. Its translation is CASSDFQETQYF.

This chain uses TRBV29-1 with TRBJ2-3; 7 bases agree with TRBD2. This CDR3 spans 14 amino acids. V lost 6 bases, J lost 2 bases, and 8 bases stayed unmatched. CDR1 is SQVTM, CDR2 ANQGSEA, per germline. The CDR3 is CSVVIAGLTDTQYF. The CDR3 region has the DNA TGCAGCGTCGTTATAGCGGGCCTCACAGATACGCAGTATTTT.

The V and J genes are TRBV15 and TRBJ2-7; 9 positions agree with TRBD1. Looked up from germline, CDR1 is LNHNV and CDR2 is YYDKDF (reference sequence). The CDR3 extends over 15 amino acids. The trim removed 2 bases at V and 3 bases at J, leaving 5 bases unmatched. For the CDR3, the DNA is TGTGCCACCAGCAGACCAGGGACAGGGAACTACGAGCAGTACTTC. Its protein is CATSRPGTGNYEQYF.

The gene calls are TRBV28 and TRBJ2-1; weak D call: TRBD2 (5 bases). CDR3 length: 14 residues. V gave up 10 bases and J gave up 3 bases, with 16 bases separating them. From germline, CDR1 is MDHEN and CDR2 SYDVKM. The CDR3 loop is CANLRGQIYNEQFF. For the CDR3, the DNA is TGTGCCAACCTCCGCGGGCAGATCTACAATGAGCAGTTCTTC.

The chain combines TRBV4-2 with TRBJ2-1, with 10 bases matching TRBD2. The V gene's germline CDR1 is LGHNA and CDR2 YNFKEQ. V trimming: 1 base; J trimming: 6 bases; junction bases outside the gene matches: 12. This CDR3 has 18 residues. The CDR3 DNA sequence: TGTGCCAGCAGCCAAGGACAGCCAGCGGGAGGGCCACTCAATGAGCAGTTCTTC. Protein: CASSQGQPAGGPLNEQFF.

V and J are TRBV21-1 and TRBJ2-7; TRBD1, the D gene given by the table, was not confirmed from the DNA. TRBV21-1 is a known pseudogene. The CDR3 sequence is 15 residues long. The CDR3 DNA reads TGTGCCAGCAGCTTAAGAGGGGGCAGGGGGAACGAGCAGTACTTC. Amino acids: CASSLRGGRGNEQYF.

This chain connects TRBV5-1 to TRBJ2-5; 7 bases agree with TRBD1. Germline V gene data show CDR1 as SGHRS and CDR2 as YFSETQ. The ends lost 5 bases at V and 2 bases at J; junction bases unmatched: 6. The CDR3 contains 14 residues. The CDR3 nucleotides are TGCGCCAGCAGATGGCGGACAGGTCAAGAGACCCAGTACTTC. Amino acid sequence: CASRWRTGQETQYF. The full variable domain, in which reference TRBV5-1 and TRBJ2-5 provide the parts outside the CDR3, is KAGVTQTPRYLIKTRGQQVTLSCSPISGHRSVSWYQQTPGQGLQFLFEYFSETQRNKGNFPGRFSGRQFSNSRSEMNVSTLELGDSALYLCASRWRTGQETQYFGPGTRLLVL.

The DNA for the CDR3 is TGCGCCAGCAGCTTGGGACAGGAGGAGACCCAGTACTTC. Translation: CASSLGQEETQYF. The rearrangement links TRBV5-1 to TRBJ2-5, with a tentative D call TRBD1 (6 bases). The CDR3 is made up of 13 amino acids. V was shortened by 0 bases and J by 5 bases, with 8 bases between the two germline ends. Germline-derived CDR1 and CDR2 are SGHRS and YFSETQ.

CDR3 nucleotides: TGTGCCAGCAGCTCCCGGACTAGCGGGAGTAGCACAGATACGCAGTATTTT. It yields the protein CASSSRTSGSSTDTQYF. The V call is TRBV7-9, the J call TRBJ2-3; TRBD2 matches at 13 bases. CDR3 size: 17 residues. Losses at the gene ends were 4 bases for V and 0 bases for J; bases not matched to a gene: 4. CDR1 and CDR2 from the germline V gene are SEHNR and FQNEAQ (reference sequence).

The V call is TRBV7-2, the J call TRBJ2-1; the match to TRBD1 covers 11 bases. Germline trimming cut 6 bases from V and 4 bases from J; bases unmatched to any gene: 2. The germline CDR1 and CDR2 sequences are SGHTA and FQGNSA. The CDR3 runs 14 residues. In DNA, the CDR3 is TGTGCCAGCAGTCGGGACAGGGGGTACAATGAGCAGTTCTTC. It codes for CASSRDRGYNEQFF.